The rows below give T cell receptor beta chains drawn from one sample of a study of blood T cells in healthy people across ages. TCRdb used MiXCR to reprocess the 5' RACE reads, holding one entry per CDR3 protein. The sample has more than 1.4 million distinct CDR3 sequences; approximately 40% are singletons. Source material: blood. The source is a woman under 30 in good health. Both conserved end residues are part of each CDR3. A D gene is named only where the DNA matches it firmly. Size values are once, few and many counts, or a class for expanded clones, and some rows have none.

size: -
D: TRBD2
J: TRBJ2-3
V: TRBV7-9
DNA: TGTGCCAGCAGCTTAGATGCGGGGGGATTCACAGATACGCAGTATTTT
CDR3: CASSLDAGGFTDTQYF

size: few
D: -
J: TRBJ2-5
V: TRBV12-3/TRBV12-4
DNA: TGTGCCAGCAGTTTATCGGCAGCCCAAGAGACCCAGTACTTC
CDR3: CASSLSAAQETQYF

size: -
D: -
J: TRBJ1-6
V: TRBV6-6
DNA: TGTGCCAGCAGTTACACGGGGAATTCACCCCTCCACTTT
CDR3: CASSYTGNSPLHF

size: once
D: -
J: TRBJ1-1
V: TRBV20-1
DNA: TGCAGTGCTAGAGATCACCGGGGATTGAACACTGAAGCTTTCTTT
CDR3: CSARDHRGLNTEAFF

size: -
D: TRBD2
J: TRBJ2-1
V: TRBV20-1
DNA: TGCAGTGCTAGAGCCTTAGCGGGAGGAGGCAATAAGCAGTTCTTC
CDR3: CSARALAGGGNKQFF

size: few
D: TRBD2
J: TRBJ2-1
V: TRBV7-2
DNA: TGTGCCAGCACTAGCGGGTGGGATGAGCAGTTCTTC
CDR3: CASTSGWDEQFF

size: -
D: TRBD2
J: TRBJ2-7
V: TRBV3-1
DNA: TGTGCCAGCAGCCAGAAGCGGGGAGCCGGCTACGAGCAGTACTTC
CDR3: CASSQKRGAGYEQYF

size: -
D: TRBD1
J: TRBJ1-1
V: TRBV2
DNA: TGTGCCAGCAATGAAGGGACAGCGAACACTGAAGCTTTCTTT
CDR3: CASNEGTANTEAFF

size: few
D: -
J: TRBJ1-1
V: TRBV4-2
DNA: TGTGCCAGCAGCCAAGAGGGGGGTATCACTGAAGCTTTCTTT
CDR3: CASSQEGGITEAFF

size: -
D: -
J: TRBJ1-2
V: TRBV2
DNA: TGTGCCAGCAATAGACAGGCTAACTATGGCTACACCTTC
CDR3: CASNRQANYGYTF

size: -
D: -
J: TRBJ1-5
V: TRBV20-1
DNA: TGCAGTGTTTGGGGCTTCAATCAGCCCCAGCATTTT
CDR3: CSVWGFNQPQHF

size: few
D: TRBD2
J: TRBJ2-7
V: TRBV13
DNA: TGTGCCAGCAGCTTAGGCGAGGCTAGCGGGAGCGAGCAGTACTTC
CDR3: CASSLGEASGSEQYF

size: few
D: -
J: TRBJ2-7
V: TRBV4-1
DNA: TGCGCCAGCAGCCAAGATTCGGGGGCGGGGGTCACCTACGAGCAGTACTTC
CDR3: CASSQDSGAGVTYEQYF

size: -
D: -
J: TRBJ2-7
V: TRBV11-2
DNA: TGTGCCAGCAGCTTAGTAATAGGAGCCGAGCAGTACTTC
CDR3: CASSLVIGAEQYF

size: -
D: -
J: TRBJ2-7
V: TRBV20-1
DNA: TGCAGTGCTAGAGTTAGTCAGGGCGACTCCTACGAGCAGTACTTC
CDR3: CSARVSQGDSYEQYF

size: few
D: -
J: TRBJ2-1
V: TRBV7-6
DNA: TGTGCCAGCAGCTTAGTCCGCCTGGGCCCCTACAATGAGCAGTTCTTC
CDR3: CASSLVRLGPYNEQFF

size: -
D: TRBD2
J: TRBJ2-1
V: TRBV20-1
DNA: TGCAGTGCCACACTAGCGGGGTCCTTAGGAGAGCAGTTCTTC
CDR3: CSATLAGSLGEQFF

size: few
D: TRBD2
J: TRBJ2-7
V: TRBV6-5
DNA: TGTGCCAGCAGTTACGGTAGCGGGGGCTACGAGCAGTACTTC
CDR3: CASSYGSGGYEQYF

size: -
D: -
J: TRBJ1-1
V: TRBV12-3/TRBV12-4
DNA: TGTGCCAGCAGTTTCGCAGGGGTCACTGAAGCTTTCTTT
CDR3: CASSFAGVTEAFF

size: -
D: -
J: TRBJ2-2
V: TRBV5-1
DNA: TGCGCCAGCAGAGGGACATCGGGAACCGGGGAGCTGTTTTTT
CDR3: CASRGTSGTGELFF

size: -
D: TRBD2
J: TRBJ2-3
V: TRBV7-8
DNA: TGTGCCACCCTATTTAGCGGGGGCCTTACCAGTACGCAGTATTTT
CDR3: CATLFSGGLTSTQYF

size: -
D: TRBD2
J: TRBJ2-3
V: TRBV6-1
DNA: TGTGCCAGCTTCTTTAGCGGGAGGGCCAAGGGAGATACGCAGTATTTT
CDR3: CASFFSGRAKGDTQYF

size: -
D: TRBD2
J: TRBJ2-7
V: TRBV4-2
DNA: TGTGCCAGCAGCCAAGAAGAACTAGCGAGATACGAGCAGTACTTC
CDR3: CASSQEELARYEQYF

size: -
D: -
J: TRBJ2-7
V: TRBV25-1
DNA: -
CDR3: CASSEGLYQQYF

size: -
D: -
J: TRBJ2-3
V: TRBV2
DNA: TGTGCCAGCGCCGGGGAGGCGGGTGATACGCAGTATTTT
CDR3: CASAGEAGDTQYF

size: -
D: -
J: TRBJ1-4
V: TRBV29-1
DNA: TGCAGCGCCCTGGATTCGACGGTCGGTGAAAAACTGTTTTTT
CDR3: CSALDSTVGEKLFF

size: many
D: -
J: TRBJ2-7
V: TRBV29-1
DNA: TGCAGCGTGGACGCATTTGGGACCTACGAGCAGTACTTC
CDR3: CSVDAFGTYEQYF

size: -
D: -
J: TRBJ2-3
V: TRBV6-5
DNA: TGTACCAGCAGTTACTCGATGACGCAGGGCCTATTCAACACAGATACGCAGTATTTT
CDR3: CTSSYSMTQGLFNTDTQYF

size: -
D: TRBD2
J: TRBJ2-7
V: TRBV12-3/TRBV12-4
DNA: TGTGCCAGCAGCTTGGGTCCAGCGGGGGCGAGGGAGCAGTACTTC
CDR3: CASSLGPAGAREQYF

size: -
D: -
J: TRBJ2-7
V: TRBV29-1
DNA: TGCAGCGTTATACAGGGAATTTCCTACGAGCAGTACTTC
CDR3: CSVIQGISYEQYF